The present T cell receptor beta chain was sequenced within a study of control samples from healthy donors and cancer patients. CDR1 is SGHNT and CDR2 is YENEEA in the germline V gene. CDR3 length: 13 amino acids. V lost 9 bases to trimming and J lost 3 bases; unmatched junction nucleotides: 4. Using immunoSEQ multiplex PCR, the repertoire was profiled, and TCRdb retains in-frame clones only, with some absent. The sample lists 75,000 to 100,000 clones, approximately 92% occurring once. This chain joins TRBV11-3 and TRBJ1-5, with 8 bases matching TRBD1. This clonotype was obtained from a human donor in good health. The donor label of this sample is uncertain. Material: blood. CDR3 coding DNA: TGTGCCAGGACAGGGGTGGACAATCAGCCCCAGCATTTT. Its protein product is CARTGVDNQPQHF.